Sequencing of this T cell receptor beta chain was carried out in a study of shared clonotypes between healthy human individuals. Naive CD8 cells lacked CD45RO, underwent positive selection for CCR7 and left out terminally differentiated effector memory CD45RA+ cells. Sequencing was performed with immunoSEQ multiplex PCR; in TCRdb, only in-frame clones are kept and a portion is missing. The sample contains around 2.1 million clones, approximately 94% of which appear only once. The germline V gene encodes CDR1 SEHNR and CDR2 FQNEAQ (reference sequence). The V end lost 3 bases, the J end lost 3 bases, and 12 bases lay between the germline ends. This CDR3 comprises 14 residues. This clone was observed once.

The specimen was naive CD8+ T cells from PBMCs. The chain is built from TRBV7-9 and TRBJ2-7; D might be TRBD2 (5 bases). The origin of this receptor is a man aged 18 to 35 in good health. Some clones in this sample may be carry-over from other donors' samples. CDR3 coding DNA: TGTGCCAGCAGCTTGGCGGGTCTCTTCTACGAGCAGTACTTC. As protein: CASSLAGLFYEQYF.